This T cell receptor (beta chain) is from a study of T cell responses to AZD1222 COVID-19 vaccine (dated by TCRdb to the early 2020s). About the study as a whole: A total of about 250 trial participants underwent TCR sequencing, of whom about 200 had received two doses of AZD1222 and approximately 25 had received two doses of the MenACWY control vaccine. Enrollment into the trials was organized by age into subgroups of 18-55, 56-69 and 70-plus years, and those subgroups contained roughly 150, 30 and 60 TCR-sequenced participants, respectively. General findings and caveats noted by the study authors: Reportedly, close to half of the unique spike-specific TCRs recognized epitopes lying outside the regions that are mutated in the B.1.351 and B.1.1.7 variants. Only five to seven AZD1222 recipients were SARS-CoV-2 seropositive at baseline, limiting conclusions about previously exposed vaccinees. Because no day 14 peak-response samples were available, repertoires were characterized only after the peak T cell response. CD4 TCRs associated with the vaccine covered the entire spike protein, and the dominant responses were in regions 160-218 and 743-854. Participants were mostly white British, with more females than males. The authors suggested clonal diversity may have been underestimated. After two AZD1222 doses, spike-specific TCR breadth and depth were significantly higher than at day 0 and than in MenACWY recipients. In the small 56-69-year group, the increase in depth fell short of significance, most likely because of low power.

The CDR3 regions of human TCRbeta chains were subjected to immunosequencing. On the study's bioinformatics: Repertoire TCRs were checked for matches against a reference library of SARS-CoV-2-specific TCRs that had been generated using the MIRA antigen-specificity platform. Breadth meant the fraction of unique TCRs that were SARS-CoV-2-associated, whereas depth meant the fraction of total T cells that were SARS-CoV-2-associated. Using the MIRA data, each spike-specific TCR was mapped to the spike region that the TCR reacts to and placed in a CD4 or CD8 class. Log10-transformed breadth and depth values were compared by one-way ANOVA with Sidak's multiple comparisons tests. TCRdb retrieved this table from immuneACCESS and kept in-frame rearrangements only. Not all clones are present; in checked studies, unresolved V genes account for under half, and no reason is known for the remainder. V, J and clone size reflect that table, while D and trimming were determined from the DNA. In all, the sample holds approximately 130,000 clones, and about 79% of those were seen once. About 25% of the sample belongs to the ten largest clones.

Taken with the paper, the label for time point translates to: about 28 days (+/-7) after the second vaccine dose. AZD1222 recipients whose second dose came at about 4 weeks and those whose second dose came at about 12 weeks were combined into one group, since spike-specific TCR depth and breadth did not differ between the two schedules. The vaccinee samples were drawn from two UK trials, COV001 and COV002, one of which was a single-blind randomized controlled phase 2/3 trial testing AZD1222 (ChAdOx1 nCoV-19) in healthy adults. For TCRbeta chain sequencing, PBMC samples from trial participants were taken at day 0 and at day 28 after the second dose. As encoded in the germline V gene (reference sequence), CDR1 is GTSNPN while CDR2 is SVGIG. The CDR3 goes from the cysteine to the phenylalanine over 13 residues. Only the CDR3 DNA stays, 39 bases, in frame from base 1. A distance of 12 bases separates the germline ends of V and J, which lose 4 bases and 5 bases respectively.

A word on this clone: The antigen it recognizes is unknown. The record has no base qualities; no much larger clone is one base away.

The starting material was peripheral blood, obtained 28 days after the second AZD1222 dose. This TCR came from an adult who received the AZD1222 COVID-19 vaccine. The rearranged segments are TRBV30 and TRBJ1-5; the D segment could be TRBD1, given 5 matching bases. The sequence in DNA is TGTGCCTGGAACCGGCAGGGCGATCAGCCCCAGCATTTT. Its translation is CAWNRQGDQPQHF. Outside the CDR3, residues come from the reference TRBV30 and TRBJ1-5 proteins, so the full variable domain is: SQTIHQWPATLVQPVGSPLSLECTVEGTSNPNLYWYRQAAGRGLQLLFYSVGIGQISSEVPQNLSASRPQDRQFILSSKKLLLSDSGFYLCAWNRQGDQPQHFGDGTRLSIL.